These T cell receptor beta chains were read from a single sample in a study of cytomegalovirus exposure and HLA in healthy donors. The assay was immunoSEQ multiplex PCR, and TCRdb's table has in-frame clones only and misses some. The repertoire holds about 170,000 clones, with less than 85% as singletons. The sequencing sample was made of PBMCs. These TCRs come from a man aged 18-30 years in good health and CMV-seronegative. Both conserved end residues are part of each CDR3. The order of the fields is CDR3 length, J gene, V gene, CDR3 protein.

CDR3 length: 13; J gene: TRBJ2-2; V gene: TRBV19; CDR3 protein: CASAGGNTGELFF
CDR3 length: 13; J gene: TRBJ2-7; V gene: TRBV9; CDR3 protein: CASSPTGGTEQYF
CDR3 length: 16; J gene: TRBJ2-6; V gene: TRBV9; CDR3 protein: CASSVGSGSGANVLTF
CDR3 length: 13; J gene: TRBJ2-7; V gene: TRBV6-5; CDR3 protein: CASSWTGPYEQYF
CDR3 length: 14; J gene: TRBJ1-2; V gene: TRBV4-1; CDR3 protein: CASTGTAYDYGYTF
CDR3 length: 12; J gene: TRBJ1-6; V gene: TRBV7-9; CDR3 protein: CASSLEGGVLIF
CDR3 length: 14; J gene: TRBJ1-2; V gene: TRBV11-3; CDR3 protein: CASSYGPSDYGYTF
CDR3 length: 16; J gene: TRBJ1-2; V gene: TRBV28; CDR3 protein: CASSSGTGGGVYGYTF
CDR3 length: 15; J gene: TRBJ1-4; V gene: TRBV2; CDR3 protein: CASRETGGWDEKLFF
CDR3 length: 15; J gene: TRBJ2-1; V gene: TRBV7-9; CDR3 protein: CASSLVAGVEDEQFF
CDR3 length: 15; J gene: TRBJ2-7; V gene: TRBV6-6; CDR3 protein: CASSFPGQKSYEQYF
CDR3 length: 16; J gene: TRBJ2-3; V gene: TRBV5-4; CDR3 protein: CASSLAGGLRTDTQYF
CDR3 length: 12; J gene: TRBJ1-1; V gene: TRBV18; CDR3 protein: CATSMGLTEAFF
CDR3 length: 16; J gene: TRBJ1-6; V gene: TRBV6-6; CDR3 protein: CASNKGGAEDNSPLHF
CDR3 length: 15; J gene: TRBJ2-7; V gene: TRBV5-4; CDR3 protein: CASSLGQGGTYEQYF
CDR3 length: 13; J gene: TRBJ1-4; V gene: TRBV9; CDR3 protein: CASSLGTGGKLFF